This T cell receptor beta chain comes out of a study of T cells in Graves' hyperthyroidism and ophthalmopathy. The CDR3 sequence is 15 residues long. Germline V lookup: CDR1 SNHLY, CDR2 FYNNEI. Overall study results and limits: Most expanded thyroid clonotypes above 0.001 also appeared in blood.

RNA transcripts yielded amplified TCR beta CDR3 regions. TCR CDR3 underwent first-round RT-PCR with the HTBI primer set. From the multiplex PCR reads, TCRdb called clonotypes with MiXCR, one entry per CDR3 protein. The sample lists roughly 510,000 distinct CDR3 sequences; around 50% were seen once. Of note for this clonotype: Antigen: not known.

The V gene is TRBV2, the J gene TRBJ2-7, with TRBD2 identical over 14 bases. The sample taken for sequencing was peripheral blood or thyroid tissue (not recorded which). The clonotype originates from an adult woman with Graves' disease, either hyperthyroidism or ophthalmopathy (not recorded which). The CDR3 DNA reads TGTGCTAGCGGGACTAGCGGGAGCGCGGACTACGAGCAGTACTTC. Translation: CASGTSGSADYEQYF.